Listed below are T cell receptor beta chains from one sample, sequenced in a study of T cells in Graves' hyperthyroidism and ophthalmopathy. TCRdb used MiXCR to reprocess the multiplex PCR reads, holding one entry per CDR3 protein. The profile shows around 290,000 distinct CDR3 sequences, approximately 15% of them singletons. The sequenced sample was blood. The receptors derive from a woman aged 55 to 70 with Graves' ophthalmopathy. The CDR3 runs from the conserved cysteine through the conserved F or W. The D gene is left open where the match is weak. Clone size, where shown, is once, few, many, or a class for clones that have expanded.

clone size	D gene	V gene	J gene	CDR3 DNA	CDR3 protein
NA	NA	TRBV11-1	TRBJ2-7	TGTGCCAGTAGTCCAGCCGGGGGCGGATCCTACGAGCAGTACTTC	CASSPAGGGSYEQYF
many	NA	TRBV2	TRBJ1-1	TGTGCCAGCAGTGACCTATCACCAGCTTTCTTT	CASSDLSPAFF
few	TRBD1	TRBV18	TRBJ1-1	TGTGCCAGCTCAACTGACAGGGGGAGCACTGAAGCTTCCTTT	CASSTDRGSTEASF
many	NA	TRBV2	TRBJ2-3	TGTGCCAGCAGTGCCCGGGGGACAGATACGCAGTATTTT	CASSARGTDTQYF
many	NA	TRBV6-5	TRBJ2-7	TGTGCCAGCAGTTACTTAAAGGCCAGCCCCGAGCAGTACTTC	CASSYLKASPEQYF
few	TRBD1	TRBV19	TRBJ1-5	TGTGCCAGTAGTCAGGGGGATGTTTCGCCCCAGCATTTT	CASSQGDVSPQHF
many	NA	TRBV28	TRBJ2-7	TGTGCCAGCAGTTTAAGTGGGACGGAATACGAGCAGTACTTC	CASSLSGTEYEQYF
NA	NA	TRBV7-2	TRBJ1-5	TGTGCCAGCAGCTTAGAAGGTCGGCAGCCCCAGCATTTT	CASSLEGRQPQHF
many	TRBD1	TRBV7-2	TRBJ2-5	TGTGCCAGCAGCTCCGACAGGGGTTGGGAGACCCAGTACTTC	CASSSDRGWETQYF
NA	NA	TRBV19	TRBJ2-1	TGTGCCAGTACCAGAAAAGGCACCCCAGGGTTGAACTACAATGAGCAGTTCTTC	CASTRKGTPGLNYNEQFF
many	NA	TRBV3-1	TRBJ2-5	TGTGCCAGCACCCCTGGACAGAGACAAGAGACCCAGTACTTC	CASTPGQRQETQYF
many	NA	TRBV5-5	TRBJ1-1	TGTGCCAGCAGCTTTGACTTTGTTGGACAGGCTTTCTTT	CASSFDFVGQAFF
few	NA	TRBV25-1	TRBJ1-2	TGTGCCAGCAGTGAGGGGAAGGGCTATGGCTACACCTTC	CASSEGKGYGYTF
NA	NA	TRBV5-8	TRBJ2-3	TGTGCCAGCAGCCTAACAAGTATCACAGATACGCAGTATTTT	CASSLTSITDTQYF
NA	NA	TRBV14	TRBJ2-1	TGTGCCAGCAGCCAAGAGGTACGGACCGAGCAGTTCTTC	CASSQEVRTEQFF
few	TRBD1	TRBV10-2	TRBJ1-6	TGCGCCAGCAGTGACCGGGACAGGGGGAATTCACCCCTCCACTTT	CASSDRDRGNSPLHF
many	NA	TRBV6-2/TRBV6-3	TRBJ1-6	TGTGCCAGCAACCTTGACGGATATAATTCACCCCTCCACTTT	CASNLDGYNSPLHF
few	TRBD2	TRBV19	TRBJ2-1	TGTGCCAGTAGTCCTCAGACAGGGGAGAGACTAGCGGGCTCCAATGAGCAGTTCTTC	CASSPQTGERLAGSNEQFF
many	NA	TRBV2	TRBJ2-1	TGTGCCAGCAGTGGGGCGGGGCCCGAGCAGTTCTTC	CASSGAGPEQFF
many	NA	TRBV3-1	TRBJ2-1	TGTGCCAGCATCTCGCAGGGGTCAACCTACAATGAGCAGTTCTTC	CASISQGSTYNEQFF
many	NA	TRBV2	TRBJ1-4	TGTGCCAGCATTACGACAGGATATAATGAAAAACTGTTTTTT	CASITTGYNEKLFF
NA	TRBD2	TRBV7-8	TRBJ2-5	TGTGCCAGCAGCACGGGGGGGGCGGGACCCCAAGAGACCCAGTACTTC	CASSTGGAGPQETQYF
many	NA	TRBV7-2	TRBJ2-2	TGTGCCAGCAGCTTATTGAGGGCCGGGGAGCTGTTTTTT	CASSLLRAGELFF
many	NA	TRBV7-2	TRBJ2-5	TGTGCCAGCAGCATAGCATCTGGCGGGGAGACCCAGTACTTC	CASSIASGGETQYF
many	NA	TRBV7-9	TRBJ2-2	TGTGCCAGCAGCTCGATAAGCGGGGAGCTGTTTTTT	CASSSISGELFF
NA	NA	TRBV19	TRBJ1-5	TGTGCCAGTAGTCAGGGATTCGCTCAGCCCCAGCATTTT	CASSQGFAQPQHF
many	TRBD1	TRBV28	TRBJ2-3	TGTGCCAGCAGTCCACTGGACAGGTCGCAGTATTTT	CASSPLDRSQYF
many	NA	TRBV5-5	TRBJ2-2	TGTGCCAGCAGCCGGGGACAGAACACCGGGGAGCTGTTTTTT	CASSRGQNTGELFF
NA	TRBD1	TRBV9	TRBJ1-6	TGTGCCAGCGGCCCAGGTGCAGGGGGCAATTCACCCCTCCACTTT	CASGPGAGGNSPLHF
NA	NA	TRBV7-9	TRBJ2-6	TGTGCCAGCAGCTTCCTTTTTCGGGGGGCCAACGTCCTGACTTTC	CASSFLFRGANVLTF
NA	NA	TRBV29-1	TRBJ1-1	TGCAGCGTTGCGACCTTGGGGGGTACTGAAGCTTTCTTT	CSVATLGGTEAFF
many	NA	TRBV29-1	TRBJ1-2	TGCAGCGCCCTGGACAGTGTTAACTATGGCTACACCTTC	CSALDSVNYGYTF
many	NA	TRBV20-1	TRBJ2-3	TGCAGTGCTAGAAGTTTCACAGATACGCAGTATTTT	CSARSFTDTQYF
many	NA	TRBV4-1	TRBJ2-7	TGCGCCAGCAGCCAAAGGGGGGGTGAGCAGTACTTC	CASSQRGGEQYF
many	NA	TRBV6-1	TRBJ2-1	TGTGCCAGCAGTTCATGGATAGAAGGGGGTGAGCAGTTCTTC	CASSSWIEGGEQFF
many	TRBD2	TRBV20-1	TRBJ2-5	TGCAGTGGGACTAGCGGGGGCCACGATACGACCCAGTACTTC	CSGTSGGHDTTQYF
many	TRBD1	TRBV2	TRBJ1-2	TGTGCCAGCAGTTCACAGGGGTTGAGTGGCTACACCTTC	CASSSQGLSGYTF
NA	NA	TRBV24-1	TRBJ2-2	TGTGCCACCAGTGTCCCAACCGGGGAGCTGTTTTTT	CATSVPTGELFF
NA	TRBD2	TRBV27	TRBJ2-7	TGTGCCAGCAGTTCAGCGGGGGGGCTCTACGAGCAGTACTTC	CASSSAGGLYEQYF
many	NA	TRBV3-1	TRBJ1-1	TGTGCCAGCAGCTCCGTGGACACTGAAGCTTTCTTT	CASSSVDTEAFF
many	NA	TRBV7-2	TRBJ1-2	TGTGCCAGCAGCTTTAGCTCGGGCCCAGTTAGCTATGGCTACACCTTC	CASSFSSGPVSYGYTF
many	TRBD2	TRBV20-1	TRBJ2-3	TGCAGTGCTAGAGAGATAGCGGGAGGGCCAGGCACAGATACGCAGTATTTT	CSAREIAGGPGTDTQYF
NA	NA	TRBV4-1	TRBJ1-2	TGCGCCAGCAGCCAAGACGGGACGGACTATGGCTACACCTTC	CASSQDGTDYGYTF
many	NA	TRBV27	TRBJ1-2	TGTGCCAGCAGTAGACAGAGGGACTATGGCTACACCTTC	CASSRQRDYGYTF
many	TRBD1	TRBV11-2	TRBJ2-3	TGTGCCAGCAGCGAGGACAGGACAGGGACTGGGACGCAGTATTTT	CASSEDRTGTGTQYF
many	NA	TRBV24-1	TRBJ2-2	TGTGCCACCAGTGATTTAGGGGACACCGGGGAGCTGTTTTTT	CATSDLGDTGELFF
NA	TRBD2	TRBV9	TRBJ2-1	TGTGCCAGCAGCCCAAGACTAGCGGGAGAGTCCTACAATGAGCAGTTCTTC	CASSPRLAGESYNEQFF
many	NA	TRBV2	TRBJ2-1	TGTGCCAGCAGTGGACTAGAAGGGGCCAATGAGCAGTTCTTC	CASSGLEGANEQFF
many	TRBD1	TRBV28	TRBJ2-7	TGTGCCAGCAGTACCTTAGGGACAGGGGCCTACGAGCAGTACTTC	CASSTLGTGAYEQYF
NA	NA	TRBV18	TRBJ1-2	TGTGCCAGCTCACCACAGGCAACCAAAAAGACCTATGGCTACACCTTC	CASSPQATKKTYGYTF
few	NA	TRBV19	TRBJ1-5	TGTGCCAGTAGTATTAAGGCAGGAGTTAATCAGCCCCAGCATTTT	CASSIKAGVNQPQHF
few	NA	TRBV6-9	TRBJ2-7	TGTGCCAGCAGTTATTCCTACAGGGTTGGATCCTACGAGCAGTACTTC	CASSYSYRVGSYEQYF
many	NA	TRBV13	TRBJ1-5	TGTGCCAGCAGCATAGGCAGGGGCAACCAGCCCCAGCATTTT	CASSIGRGNQPQHF
few	NA	TRBV18	TRBJ2-2	TGTGCCAGCTCACCAGAGGACAGTCTCACCGGGGAGCTGTTTTTT	CASSPEDSLTGELFF
NA	TRBD1	TRBV19	TRBJ1-5	TGTGCCAGTAGCCTTGGGACAGTGAGCAATCAGCCCCAGCATTTT	CASSLGTVSNQPQHF
many	TRBD2	TRBV20-1	TRBJ2-1	TGCAGTGCTACAGGGAAAGCGGGGGGGCTAGTTGAGCAGTTCTTC	CSATGKAGGLVEQFF
NA	NA	TRBV27	TRBJ2-3	TGTGCCAGCAGCCGCGGACTTCCCGGGGATACGCAGTATTTT	CASSRGLPGDTQYF